This note documents a single TCR beta chain sequence. Its antigen is as yet unknown. The assay was immunoSEQ multiplex PCR, and TCRdb's table has in-frame clones only and misses some. The top ten hold around 2.3% of the sample, which has 150,000 to 200,000 clones, 86% seen once. The entry originates in a study of cytomegalovirus exposure and HLA in healthy donors. Study results and limitations: Among TCR beta chains, those listed as cytomegalovirus-associated numbered about 160. For most TCR sequences rarity was the rule, although some public TCRs occurred in many donors. The finding came from a later analysis; first-cohort TCR clusters tended to co-occur in the roughly 120 validation repertoires. Reportedly, diagnosis of cytomegalovirus status by the classifier showed high specificity and sensitivity.

With V trimmed by 3 bases and J by 11 bases, 6 bases remained unmatched. From germline, CDR1 is SGHVS and CDR2 FQNEAQ. The CDR3 runs to 14 residues. The chain carries TRBV7-8 and TRBJ1-6; 8 bases fit TRBD1. The sample comprised PBMCs. The receptor was derived from a young woman in good health and CMV-seronegative. The CDR3 protein is CASSFRTGPAPLHF. The CDR3 coding sequence is TGTGCCAGCAGCTTTCGGACAGGGCCGGCACCCCTCCACTTT. Using reference TRBV7-8 and TRBJ1-6 for the parts outside the CDR3, the full variable domain is GAGVSQSPRYKVAKRGQDVALRCDPISGHVSLFWYQQALGQGPEFLTYFQNEAQLDKSGLPSDRFFAERPEGSVSTLKIQRTQQEDSAVYLCASSFRTGPAPLHFGNGTRLTVT.